This T cell receptor (beta chain) originates from a study of blood T cell repertoires in COVID-19. Background on the study: The United States, Italy and Spain provided the acute and convalescent COVID-19 samples.

The V end was cut by 8 bases, the J end by 2 bases, with 14 bases between. The V gene's germline CDR1 is MDHEN and CDR2 SYDVKM. This CDR3 has 14 amino acids. In the source study's methods: For nucleated cells, counts were estimated from reference gene primer amplification. Data came from immunoSEQ multiplex PCR; TCRdb stores just in-frame clones and leaves some out. That table gives V, J and clone size, and the DNA gave D and trimming. The data show fewer than 180,000 clones, with around 84% seen just once and 2.2% held by the top ten. The sequenced material came from peripheral blood. The sequence derives from a man in his sixties or seventies with acute or convalescent COVID-19. This chain joins TRBV28 and TRBJ2-3, with a weak D call TRBD1 (5 bases). The CDR3 coding sequence is TGTGCCAGCGAGGAGATTGGGGCCACAGATACGCAGTATTTT. Protein: CASEEIGATDTQYF.